This TCR beta chain appears in the sequencing data of a study of response to subunit inactivated influenza vaccine. Overall study results and limits: The authors suggested that every seasonal influenza vaccination recruits few new T cells.

The CDR3 has 14 amino acids. Germline CDR1 is SQVTM and CDR2 is ANQGSEA. Trimming took 0 bases from V and 5 from J, leaving 13 bases between them. This clonotype appeared many times. Its antigen remains unknown. TCRdb redid the calling of the RT-PCR reads with MiXCR, one entry per CDR3 protein. The data contain 300,000 to 350,000 distinct CDR3 sequences, 20% to 25% of them seen just once; the ten biggest clones take up approximately 10%. This receptor was identified in a man in his fifties or sixties who received an inactivated influenza vaccine. The genes are TRBV29-1 and TRBJ2-5; D gene ambiguous. The source was PBMCs from blood, collected less than 22 months after vaccination. The DNA of the CDR3 is TGCAGCGTTGAAGATCTGTCGGGTTGGGAGACCCAGTACTTC. This gives the protein CSVEDLSGWETQYF.